This is a list of T cell receptor beta chains from one sample in a study of T cells in Graves' hyperthyroidism and ophthalmopathy. In TCRdb, the multiplex PCR reads were re-called with MiXCR into one record per CDR3 protein. The sample shows fewer than 600,000 distinct CDR3 sequences, 13% to 15% of them seen only once. The specimen was blood. These receptors were obtained from a woman younger than 30 with Graves' hyperthyroidism. The CDR3 runs from the conserved cysteine through the conserved F or W. A D gene is named only where the DNA matches it firmly. Only some rows state a clone size, as once, few, many or a class for expanded clones.

v_call: TRBV4-1; j_call: TRBJ1-2; clone_size: .; d_call: .; cdr3_nt: TGCGCCAGCAGCCAAGATCGCGGACAAATGAACTATGGCTACACCTTC; cdr3_aa: CASSQDRGQMNYGYTF
v_call: TRBV7-8; j_call: TRBJ2-2; clone_size: few; d_call: .; cdr3_nt: TGTGCCAACAGCTTAGGGAGTAGACTAGCGAACACCGGGGAGCTGTTTTTT; cdr3_aa: CANSLGSRLANTGELFF
v_call: TRBV6-1; j_call: TRBJ2-1; clone_size: .; d_call: TRBD2; cdr3_nt: TGTGACAGCACCCATGGACTAGCGGGACTAGGGGGCAATGAGCAGTTCTTC; cdr3_aa: CDSTHGLAGLGGNEQFF
v_call: TRBV15; j_call: TRBJ2-7; clone_size: many; d_call: TRBD1; cdr3_nt: TGTGCCACCAGCAGAGACAGGGGGCGAAGTGGCTACGAGCAGTACTTC; cdr3_aa: CATSRDRGRSGYEQYF
v_call: TRBV20-1; j_call: TRBJ2-1; clone_size: few; d_call: TRBD2; cdr3_nt: TGCAGTGCTAGGACCGGGACTAGGAGGGATGAGCAGTTCTTC; cdr3_aa: CSARTGTRRDEQFF
v_call: TRBV19; j_call: TRBJ1-6; clone_size: many; d_call: TRBD1; cdr3_nt: TGTGCCAGTACCCCCTGGGGGACAGGGGAATCACCCCTCCACTTT; cdr3_aa: CASTPWGTGESPLHF
v_call: TRBV5-4; j_call: TRBJ1-5; clone_size: .; d_call: TRBD1; cdr3_nt: TGTGCCAGCAGCTCAGGACAGGGGTTGCCCCAGCATTTT; cdr3_aa: CASSSGQGLPQHF
v_call: TRBV30; j_call: TRBJ2-2; clone_size: few; d_call: .; cdr3_nt: TGTGCCTGGAGTCCATCGGACAGATACACCGGGGAGCTGTTTTTT; cdr3_aa: CAWSPSDRYTGELFF
v_call: TRBV2; j_call: TRBJ1-4; clone_size: .; d_call: TRBD1; cdr3_nt: TGTGCCAGCAGGGGAAGACAGGGAGGTGAAAAACTGTTTTTT; cdr3_aa: CASRGRQGGEKLFF
v_call: TRBV28; j_call: TRBJ1-2; clone_size: many; d_call: TRBD1; cdr3_nt: TGTGCCAGCAGTTTAGACGGGGGACAGGGCGATGGCTACACCTTC; cdr3_aa: CASSLDGGQGDGYTF
v_call: TRBV20-1; j_call: TRBJ2-1; clone_size: many; d_call: .; cdr3_nt: TGCAGTGGGGTAGGGCGGAATGAGCAGTTCTTC; cdr3_aa: CSGVGRNEQFF
v_call: TRBV7-3; j_call: TRBJ1-2; clone_size: .; d_call: TRBD1; cdr3_nt: TGTGCCAGCAGTCGCGGGACAGGGGGCGCGGGCTACACCTTC; cdr3_aa: CASSRGTGGAGYTF
v_call: TRBV3-1; j_call: TRBJ2-2; clone_size: many; d_call: .; cdr3_nt: TGTGCCAGCAGCCAAGGAGGCAGGGGAGGCGGGGAGCTGTTTTTT; cdr3_aa: CASSQGGRGGGELFF
v_call: TRBV27; j_call: TRBJ1-1; clone_size: few; d_call: .; cdr3_nt: TGTGCCAGCAGTCCGAGTGGTGGGCTGAGCGAGAACACTGAAGCTTTCTTT; cdr3_aa: CASSPSGGLSENTEAFF
v_call: TRBV2; j_call: TRBJ2-5; clone_size: many; d_call: .; cdr3_nt: TGTGCCAGCACTCAGGCTGGGGAGACCCAGTACTTC; cdr3_aa: CASTQAGETQYF
v_call: TRBV19; j_call: TRBJ1-2; clone_size: .; d_call: TRBD1; cdr3_nt: TGTGCCAGTGTCAAGGACAGGAACCAATATGGCTACACCTTC; cdr3_aa: CASVKDRNQYGYTF
v_call: TRBV19; j_call: TRBJ1-4; clone_size: few; d_call: TRBD1; cdr3_nt: TGTGCCAGTAGTCCCAGCAGGGGGATTGAAAAACTGTTTTTT; cdr3_aa: CASSPSRGIEKLFF
v_call: TRBV6-2/TRBV6-3; j_call: TRBJ1-2; clone_size: many; d_call: .; cdr3_nt: TGTGCCAGCAGTTACTCAGGAGGGGTGGACTATGGCTACACCTTC; cdr3_aa: CASSYSGGVDYGYTF
v_call: TRBV5-1; j_call: TRBJ1-3; clone_size: .; d_call: TRBD1; cdr3_nt: TGCGCCAGCAGCCCGTACAGGGGAGCTGGAAACACCATATATTTT; cdr3_aa: CASSPYRGAGNTIYF
v_call: TRBV12-3/TRBV12-4; j_call: TRBJ2-1; clone_size: many; d_call: TRBD1; cdr3_nt: TGTGCCAGCAGAAAGACAGGGGCCCTCCTGAATGAGCAGTTCTTC; cdr3_aa: CASRKTGALLNEQFF
v_call: TRBV11-2; j_call: TRBJ2-4; clone_size: many; d_call: TRBD2; cdr3_nt: TGTGCCAGCAGCTTAGGAGCGGGAGGTGTCAAAAACATTCAGTACTTC; cdr3_aa: CASSLGAGGVKNIQYF
v_call: TRBV19; j_call: TRBJ2-1; clone_size: .; d_call: TRBD2; cdr3_nt: TGTGCCAGTAGTATTGGTCTAGCGGGAGCTCCGGGCAATGAGCAGTTCTTC; cdr3_aa: CASSIGLAGAPGNEQFF
v_call: TRBV5-1; j_call: TRBJ2-5; clone_size: few; d_call: .; cdr3_nt: TGCGCCAGCAGCTTGACGGCAGGGGTAGGGGAGACCCAGTACTTC; cdr3_aa: CASSLTAGVGETQYF
v_call: TRBV6-5; j_call: TRBJ2-2; clone_size: .; d_call: .; cdr3_nt: TGTGCCAGCAGTTACTCGACTTTTGGAGGAAGGCTGTTTTTT; cdr3_aa: CASSYSTFGGRLFF
v_call: TRBV11-2; j_call: TRBJ2-1; clone_size: many; d_call: .; cdr3_nt: TGTGCCAGCAGCTTAGTTCCGGGGAATGAGCAGTTCTTC; cdr3_aa: CASSLVPGNEQFF
v_call: TRBV9; j_call: TRBJ2-3; clone_size: few; d_call: TRBD1; cdr3_nt: TGTGCCAGCAGCACACCCCACAGGGGGCGGCATACGCAGTATTTT; cdr3_aa: CASSTPHRGRHTQYF
v_call: TRBV6-1; j_call: TRBJ1-5; clone_size: many; d_call: .; cdr3_nt: TGTGCCAGCAGTGAATTTGGTAGCAATCAGCCCCAGCATTTT; cdr3_aa: CASSEFGSNQPQHF
v_call: TRBV6-2/TRBV6-3; j_call: TRBJ2-3; clone_size: many; d_call: .; cdr3_nt: TGTGCCAGCAATCGGGGCAGGGCCGCCACAGATACGCAGTATTTT; cdr3_aa: CASNRGRAATDTQYF
v_call: TRBV5-1; j_call: TRBJ1-1; clone_size: few; d_call: TRBD1; cdr3_nt: TGCGCCAGCAGCTTGAGCCTCGGACAGGGGAACACTGAAGCTTTCTTT; cdr3_aa: CASSLSLGQGNTEAFF
v_call: TRBV12-3/TRBV12-4; j_call: TRBJ2-2; clone_size: .; d_call: .; cdr3_nt: TGTGCCAGCAGCTTGTTCACCGGGGAGCTGTTTTTT; cdr3_aa: CASSLFTGELFF
v_call: TRBV3-1; j_call: TRBJ1-1; clone_size: many; d_call: .; cdr3_nt: TGTGCCAGCAGCCAAGAGGGGAAAGTGATGGAAGCTTTCTTT; cdr3_aa: CASSQEGKVMEAFF
v_call: TRBV6-1; j_call: TRBJ2-1; clone_size: many; d_call: TRBD2; cdr3_nt: TGTGCCAGCAGTTCCCTTAGCGGGAGTTCAGACAATGAGCAGTTCTTC; cdr3_aa: CASSSLSGSSDNEQFF
v_call: TRBV30; j_call: TRBJ1-1; clone_size: many; d_call: .; cdr3_nt: TGTGCCTGGAGTCTGGGGTTCACTGAAGCTTTCTTT; cdr3_aa: CAWSLGFTEAFF
v_call: TRBV20-1; j_call: TRBJ2-7; clone_size: few; d_call: TRBD2; cdr3_nt: TGCAGTGCTAGTGGTCGGGAGGCCACGTACGAGCAGTACTTC; cdr3_aa: CSASGREATYEQYF
v_call: TRBV3-1; j_call: TRBJ2-3; clone_size: many; d_call: .; cdr3_nt: TGTGCCAGCAGCCGCCTAGCAACGGATACGCAGTATTTT; cdr3_aa: CASSRLATDTQYF
v_call: TRBV5-1; j_call: TRBJ2-1; clone_size: .; d_call: TRBD1; cdr3_nt: TGCGCCAGCAGATATGTCTCGGGACAGGGGGCAGGTGAGCAGTTCTTC; cdr3_aa: CASRYVSGQGAGEQFF
v_call: TRBV24-1; j_call: TRBJ2-7; clone_size: few; d_call: TRBD2; cdr3_nt: TGTGCCACCAGTGCGGCGGGAGGCTACGAGCAGTACTTC; cdr3_aa: CATSAAGGYEQYF
v_call: TRBV6-1; j_call: TRBJ1-2; clone_size: many; d_call: .; cdr3_nt: TGTGCCAGCAAAGTCGGTGGCTACACCTTC; cdr3_aa: CASKVGGYTF
v_call: TRBV11-3; j_call: TRBJ2-1; clone_size: many; d_call: TRBD2; cdr3_nt: TGTGCCAGCAGCTTAGGCGGGAGGGCCGTCAATGAGCAGTTCTTC; cdr3_aa: CASSLGGRAVNEQFF
v_call: TRBV29-1; j_call: TRBJ1-2; clone_size: many; d_call: TRBD1; cdr3_nt: TGCAGCGTTGGTGTGGACAGGGGCTATGGCTACACCTTC; cdr3_aa: CSVGVDRGYGYTF
v_call: TRBV28; j_call: TRBJ1-5; clone_size: many; d_call: .; cdr3_nt: TGTGCCAGCAGTTTTGGTGTTGGGGCACAGCCCCAGCATTTT; cdr3_aa: CASSFGVGAQPQHF
v_call: TRBV2; j_call: TRBJ2-7; clone_size: many; d_call: .; cdr3_nt: TGTGCCAACAGTGGGTTGGCAGAGCAGTACTTC; cdr3_aa: CANSGLAEQYF
v_call: TRBV9; j_call: TRBJ2-3; clone_size: few; d_call: .; cdr3_nt: TGTGCCAGCAGCGTAGGAGGTACGCAGTATTTT; cdr3_aa: CASSVGGTQYF
v_call: TRBV6-1; j_call: TRBJ1-2; clone_size: .; d_call: TRBD1; cdr3_nt: TGTGCCAACAGCCGGACAGGGGGCAGCCGAAACTATGGCTACACCTTC; cdr3_aa: CANSRTGGSRNYGYTF
v_call: TRBV9; j_call: TRBJ2-1; clone_size: few; d_call: .; cdr3_nt: TGTGCCAGCAGCGAGAGGGTCTCGCCGTACAATGAGCAGTTCTTC; cdr3_aa: CASSERVSPYNEQFF